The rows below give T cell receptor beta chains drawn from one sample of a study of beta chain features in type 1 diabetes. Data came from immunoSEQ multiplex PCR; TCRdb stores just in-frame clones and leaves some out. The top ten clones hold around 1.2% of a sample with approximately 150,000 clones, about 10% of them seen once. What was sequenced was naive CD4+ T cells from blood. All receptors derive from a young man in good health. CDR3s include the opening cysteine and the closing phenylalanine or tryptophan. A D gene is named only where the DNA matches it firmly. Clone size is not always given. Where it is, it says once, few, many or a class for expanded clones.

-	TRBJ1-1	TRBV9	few	TGTGCCAGCAGCCCCCGGACTGGGAACACTGAAGCTTTCTTT	CASSPRTGNTEAFF
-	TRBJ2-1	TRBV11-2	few	TGTGCCAGCAGCTTTCAGCCAAACACCGGGGATGAGCAGTTCTTC	CASSFQPNTGDEQFF
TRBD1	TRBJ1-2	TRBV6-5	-	TGTGCCAGCAGGGAGGACAGGGGCCGGGGCTACACCTTC	CASREDRGRGYTF
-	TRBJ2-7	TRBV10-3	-	TGTGCCATCAGTGGAGGGAGCTACGAGCAGTACTTC	CAISGGSYEQYF
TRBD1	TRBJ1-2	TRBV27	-	TGTGCCAGCAGTCCCCAGGGGGACTATGGCTACACCTTC	CASSPQGDYGYTF
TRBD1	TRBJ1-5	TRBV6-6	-	TGTGCCAGCAGTTACAGGACAGGGATCGGACAGCCCCAGCATTTT	CASSYRTGIGQPQHF
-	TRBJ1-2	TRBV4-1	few	TGCGCCAGCAGCCAGTCCCTTAGCCACGGCCTCTATGGCTACACCTTC	CASSQSLSHGLYGYTF
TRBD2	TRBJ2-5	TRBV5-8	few	TGTGCCAGCAGCTTGGCCTGGCTAGCGGGGGGCACGGGGGAGACCCAGTACTTC	CASSLAWLAGGTGETQYF
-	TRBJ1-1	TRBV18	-	TGTGCCAGCTCCATTGGACAGAACACTGAAGCTTTCTTT	CASSIGQNTEAFF
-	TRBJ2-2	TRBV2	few	TGTGCCAGCAGTGAAACCCAGGGAGGAGTCGGGGAGCTGTTTTTT	CASSETQGGVGELFF
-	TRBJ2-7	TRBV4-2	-	TGTGCCAGCAGCCAAGATATAGTCCAGGGGAATAACTATGAGCAGTACTTC	CASSQDIVQGNNYEQYF
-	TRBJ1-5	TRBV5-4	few	TGTGCCAGCAGCTCCTCAGGGGACAATCAGCCCCAGCATTTT	CASSSSGDNQPQHF
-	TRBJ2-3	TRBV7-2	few	TGTGCCAGCAGCTCAGGACAGACAGATACGCAGTATTTT	CASSSGQTDTQYF
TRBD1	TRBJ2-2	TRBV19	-	TGTGCCAGTAGGCAACAGGGGGCCGTGGGCACCGGGGAGCTGTTTTTT	CASRQQGAVGTGELFF
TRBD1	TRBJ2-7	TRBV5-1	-	TGCGCCAGCAGCCTGAGCCCCGGGACAGAAGACGAGCAGTACTTC	CASSLSPGTEDEQYF
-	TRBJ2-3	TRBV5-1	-	TGCGCCAGCAGCTTGGAGCTAATCCGCACAGATACGCAGTATTTT	CASSLELIRTDTQYF
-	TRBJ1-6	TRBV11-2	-	TGTGCCAGCAGCGGGGGGAATTCACCCCTCCACTTT	CASSGGNSPLHF
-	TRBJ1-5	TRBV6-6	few	TGTGCCAGCAGTACTGGGGGGGGACAGCCCCAGCATTTT	CASSTGGGQPQHF
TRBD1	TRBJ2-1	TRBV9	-	TGTGCCAGCAGCATCCTCGGGGACAGGGGTTACAATGAGCAGTTCTTC	CASSILGDRGYNEQFF
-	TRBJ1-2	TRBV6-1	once	TGTGCCAGCAGCGAGGGTATGGGGATCAATTATGGCTACACCTTC	CASSEGMGINYGYTF
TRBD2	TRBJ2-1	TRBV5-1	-	TGCGCCAGCAGTGTGACTAGCGGGACCTCCTACAATGAGCAGTTCTTC	CASSVTSGTSYNEQFF
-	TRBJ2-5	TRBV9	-	TGTGCCAGCAGCGTAGCTCAAGAGACCCAGTACTTC	CASSVAQETQYF
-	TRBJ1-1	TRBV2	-	TGTGCCAGCAGGACCACAGAGAACACTGAAGCTTTCTTT	CASRTTENTEAFF
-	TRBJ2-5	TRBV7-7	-	TGTGCCAGCAGCCCGGGTATAAGCGGAGAGACCCAGTACTTC	CASSPGISGETQYF
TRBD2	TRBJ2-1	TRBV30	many	TGTGCCTGGAGTGTATTAAGGACTAGCGGGGGCTACAATGAGCAGTTCTTC	CAWSVLRTSGGYNEQFF
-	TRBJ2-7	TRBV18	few	TGTGCCAGCTCATCGCAGACAGGAATCTCCTACGAGCAGTACTTC	CASSSQTGISYEQYF
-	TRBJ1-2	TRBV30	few	TGTGCCTGGAAGGTCGGATGGGGTCGGGGATCGGGCGGCTACACCTTC	CAWKVGWGRGSGGYTF
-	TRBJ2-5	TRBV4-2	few	TGTGCCAGCAGCCAGGACACCAGAGAGACCCAGTACTTC	CASSQDTRETQYF
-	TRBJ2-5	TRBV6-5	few	TGTGCCAGCAGTTTAAGCCCAGCGCAAGAGACCCAGTACTTC	CASSLSPAQETQYF
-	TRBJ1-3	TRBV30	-	TGTGCCTGGAGAATCGGGGGGTTCTCTGGAAACACCATATATTTT	CAWRIGGFSGNTIYF
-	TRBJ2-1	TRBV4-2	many	TGTGCCAGCAGCCCATTACTCAAGCGGAGCTCCTACAATGAGCAGTTCTTC	CASSPLLKRSSYNEQFF
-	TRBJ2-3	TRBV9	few	TGTGCCAGCAGCGTAGGGTGGACTGCAACTAGCACAGATACGCAGTATTTT	CASSVGWTATSTDTQYF
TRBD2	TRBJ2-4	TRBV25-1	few	TGTGCCAGCGGGACTAGCGGGAAAAAAAACATTCAGTACTTC	CASGTSGKKNIQYF
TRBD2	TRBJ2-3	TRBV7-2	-	TGTGCCAGCTCTCTAGGGCTAGCGGGGGGAGGCACAGATACGCAGTATTTT	CASSLGLAGGGTDTQYF
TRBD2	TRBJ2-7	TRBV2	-	TGTGCCAGCAGCTCGGGGGGATACGAGCAGTACTTC	CASSSGGYEQYF
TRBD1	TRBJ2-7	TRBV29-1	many	TGCAGCGTTGGCTCCTCCCCGGGACAGGAGCAGTACTTC	CSVGSSPGQEQYF
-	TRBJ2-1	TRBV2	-	TGTGCCAGCAGCGCGGGGAGGTCCTACAATGAGCAGTTCTTC	CASSAGRSYNEQFF
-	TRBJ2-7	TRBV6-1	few	TGTGCCAGCAGCCGAGACTACGAGCAGTACTTC	CASSRDYEQYF
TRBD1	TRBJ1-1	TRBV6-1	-	TGTGCCAGCAGCCTGGGACAGGGGACTACTGAAGCTTTCTTT	CASSLGQGTTEAFF